This T cell receptor beta chain was profiled in a study of blood T cell repertoires in COVID-19. This CDR3 region has 15 residues. V gave up 6 bases and J gave up 7 bases; unmatched junction bases: 6. The germline gives CDR1 MNHEY, CDR2 SMNVEV (reference sequence). In the authors' methods: Amplified reference gene primers provided the basis for estimating nucleated cell counts. This table comes from immunoSEQ multiplex PCR, and its TCRdb copy is limited to in-frame clones, with some not included. That table is the source of V, J and clone size, and D and trimming were worked out from the DNA. The sample yields 84,000 or so clones, 80% seen once.

V gene TRBV27 combines with J gene TRBJ2-1, with 13 bases fitting TRBD2. This receptor was identified in a woman at least 80 years old with acute or convalescent COVID-19. Sequenced input: peripheral blood. CDR3 sequence: CASSPRTSGSNEQFF. Here the CDR3 DNA reads TGTGCCAGCAGCCCTAGGACTAGCGGGAGTAATGAGCAGTTCTTC.